This T cell receptor beta chain is from a study of beta chain features in type 1 diabetes. The CDR3 contains 11 residues. Germline V lookup: CDR1 KGHSH, CDR2 LQKENI. V lost 5 bases, J lost 8 bases, and 9 bases lay in between. This clone was detected only a few times. Its cognate antigen is unknown. Study-wide results and caveats: In all four CD4+ subsets, TCRB CDR3 length was significantly, moderately reduced in type 1 diabetes.

All of the isolated RNA was reverse transcribed, so expressed TCRB transcripts were sequenced. Sequenced by immunoSEQ multiplex PCR; TCRdb stores in-frame clones only, minus some. Of more than 100,000 clones in the sample, roughly 10% were seen once. Sequencing used central memory CD4+ T cells from blood. The TCR comes from a man younger than 40 with type 1 diabetes. The chain joins TRBV18 to TRBJ1-1; the D gene is possibly TRBD1 (6 bases). The CDR3 loop reads CASSYDREAFF. Written as DNA, the CDR3 is TGTGCCAGCTCATATGACAGGGAAGCTTTCTTT.